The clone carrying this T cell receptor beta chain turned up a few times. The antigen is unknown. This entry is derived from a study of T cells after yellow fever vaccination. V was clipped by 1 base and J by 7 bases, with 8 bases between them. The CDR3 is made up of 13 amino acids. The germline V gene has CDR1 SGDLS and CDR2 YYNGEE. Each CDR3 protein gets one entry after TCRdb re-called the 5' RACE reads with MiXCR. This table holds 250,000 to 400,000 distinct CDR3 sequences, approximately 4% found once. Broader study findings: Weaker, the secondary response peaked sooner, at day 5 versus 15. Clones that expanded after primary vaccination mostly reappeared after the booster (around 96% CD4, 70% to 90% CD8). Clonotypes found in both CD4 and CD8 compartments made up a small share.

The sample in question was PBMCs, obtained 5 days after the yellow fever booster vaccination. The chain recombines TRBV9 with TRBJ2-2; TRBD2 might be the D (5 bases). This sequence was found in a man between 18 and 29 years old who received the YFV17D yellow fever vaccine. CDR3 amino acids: CASSVSEGGELFF. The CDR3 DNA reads TGTGCCAGCAGCGTATCAGAGGGCGGGGAGCTGTTTTTT. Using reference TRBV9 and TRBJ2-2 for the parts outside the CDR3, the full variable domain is DSGVTQTPKHLITATGQRVTLRCSPRSGDLSVYWYQQSLDQGLQFLIQYYNGEERAKGNILERFSAQQFPDLHSELNLSSLELGDSALYFCASSVSEGGELFFGEGSRLTVL.